The 24 T cell receptor beta chains below come from one sample, sequenced in a study of blood T cell repertoires in COVID-19. Produced via immunoSEQ multiplex PCR; TCRdb's table is partial and in-frame only. Here the sample spans roughly 190,000 clones, about four fifths being singletons. Sequencing was done on a sample of peripheral blood. These receptors were collected from a man aged 55-75 years with acute or convalescent COVID-19.

The chain employs TRBV5-4 and TRBJ2-1; 12 positions match TRBD2. The V gene's germline CDR1 is SGHNT and CDR2 YYREEE (reference sequence). The CDR3 covers 17 residues. The V gene end was trimmed by 2 bases and the J gene end by 9 bases; junction bases not matched to a gene: 12. The CDR3, as DNA: TGTGCCAGCAGCTTAAAGGTACTAGCGGGGGGAGGAGGTGAGCAGTTCTTC. It codes for CASSLKVLAGGGGEQFF.

The chain couples TRBV11-2 to TRBJ1-4; 8 nucleotides align to TRBD1. Germline V CDR1 and CDR2: SGHAT, FQNNGV. Losses at the gene ends were 6 bases for V and 5 bases for J; bases not matched to a gene: 11. The CDR3 is made up of 16 amino acids. This CDR3 reads CASRSLRQGRNEKLFF. The CDR3 bases are TGTGCCAGCAGATCTCTTCGACAGGGGAGAAATGAAAAACTGTTTTTT. The full variable domain, in which reference TRBV11-2 and TRBJ1-4 provide the parts outside the CDR3, is EAGVAQSPRYKIIEKRQSVAFWCNPISGHATLYWYQQILGQGPKLLIQFQNNGVVDDSQLPKDRFSAERLKGVDSTLKIQPAKLEDSAVYLCASRSLRQGRNEKLFFGSGTQLSVL.

This clone showed up just once. The V gene is TRBV6-6, the J gene TRBJ1-5; TRBD1 aligns across 9 bases. V lost 5 bases and J lost 5; bases outside the gene matches: 16. Per the germline V gene, CDR1 is MNHNY and CDR2 is SVGAGI (reference sequence). The CDR3 is 18 amino acids. The CDR3 bases are TGTGCCAGCAGTCGTTCCGGGACAGGGCCCTCCTTGGATCAGCCCCAGCATTTT. Protein: CASSRSGTGPSLDQPQHF.

This chain connects TRBV19 to TRBJ2-5; maybe TRBD1 (5 bases). V was trimmed by 9 bases and J by 0 bases, leaving 17 bases between them. This CDR3 is built from 15 residues. Germline CDR1 LNHDA, CDR2 SQIVND (reference sequence). CDR3 sequence reads: CARWGPPSYQETQYF. In DNA form, the CDR3 reads TGTGCCAGATGGGGCCCGCCCTCGTACCAAGAGACCCAGTACTTC.

CDR3 in amino acids: CASRDGIGDGYTF. CDR3 DNA sequence: TGTGCCAGCAGGGACGGGATAGGAGATGGCTACACCTTC. The chain carries TRBV6-5 and TRBJ1-2; D gene uncertain. The CDR3 consists of 13 residues. Germline CDR1 is MNHEY and CDR2 is SVGAGI. The germline V and J ends were trimmed by 6 bases and 6 bases, with 14 bases remaining between them.

This rearrangement joins TRBV9 to TRBJ1-1; a possible D gene is TRBD1 (6 bases). Germline CDR1 SGDLS, CDR2 YYNGEE. Between the trimmed V and J ends, which lost 4 bases and 0 bases, there was a span of 10 bases. This CDR3 has 14 residues. CDR3 sequence: CASSQGHMNTEAFF. CDR3 coding DNA: TGTGCCAGCAGCCAGGGACACATGAACACTGAAGCTTTCTTT.

The V call is TRBV5-1, the J call TRBJ1-1; D is possibly TRBD1 (5 bases). The V gene's germline CDR1 is SGHRS and CDR2 YFSETQ. V lost 4 bases to trimming and J lost 2 bases, with 18 bases between them. The CDR3 totals 16 residues. CDR3 loop: CASSPAPRQRNTEAFF. The CDR3 DNA reads TGCGCCAGCAGCCCGGCCCCTAGACAGCGAAACACTGAAGCTTTCTTT.

V is TRBV9 and J is TRBJ1-5, with a weak D call TRBD1 (5 bases). CDR1 and CDR2 (germline): SGDLS, YYNGEE. The length of the CDR3 is 14 residues. V was pared by 2 bases and J by 2 bases, with 8 bases between. As DNA, the CDR3 is TGTGCCAGCAGCGTCGACAGTCGCAATCAGCCCCAGCATTTT. This translates into CASSVDSRNQPQHF.

The rearrangement uses TRBV6-5 and TRBJ1-2; 9 positions agree with TRBD1. The CDR3 length is 14 residues. Germline loops: CDR1 MNHEY, CDR2 SVGAGI. The trim removed 6 bases at V and 7 bases at J, leaving 9 bases unmatched. CDR3 amino acids: CASRVTGTGSGYTF. The CDR3 nucleotides are TGTGCCAGCAGAGTAACCGGGACAGGGTCTGGCTACACCTTC.

In regard to this clone: This CDR3 is also generated by other DNA sequences in the sample. The gene calls are TRBV29-1 and TRBJ2-3; 11 bases are shared with TRBD2. The CDR3 is 14 residues long. Trimming removed 5 bases from V and 0 bases from J; junction bases left unmatched: 1. The germline gives CDR1 SQVTM, CDR2 ANQGSEA. This CDR3 is CSVRTSGSTDTQYF. The CDR3 coding sequence is TGCAGCGTTAGGACTAGCGGGAGCACAGATACGCAGTATTTT.

The V gene is TRBV9, the J gene TRBJ2-1; TRBD2 is a possible D gene (5 bases). The CDR3 has 14 amino acids. V lost 8 bases, J lost 0 bases, and 12 bases lay in between. Germline lookup yields CDR1 SGDLS and CDR2 YYNGEE. The CDR3 here is CASGGSLSYNEQFF. DNA of the CDR3: TGTGCCAGTGGCGGGTCCCTCTCCTACAATGAGCAGTTCTTC.

CDR3 region: CASSFSGGTSYNEQFF. The CDR3 DNA is TGTGCCAGCAGCTTTAGCGGGGGGACGTCCTACAATGAGCAGTTCTTC. This sequence joins TRBV11-2 and TRBJ2-1, with 10 bases identical to TRBD2. Germline V gene lookup returns CDR1 SGHAT and CDR2 FQNNGV. Trimming took 3 bases from V and 1 from J; bases not matched to a gene: 3. The CDR3 runs to 16 residues.

V gene TRBV18 combines with J gene TRBJ1-2; 8 bases fit TRBD1. V was pared by 6 bases and J by 3 bases, with 12 bases of the junction left unmatched. Per the germline V gene, CDR1 is KGHSH and CDR2 is LQKENI. This CDR3 is 16 amino acids long. The CDR3 nucleotides are TGTGCCAGCTCGCCCCGGACAGGGCAGGGGCACTATGGCTACACCTTC. Residues: CASSPRTGQGHYGYTF.

The sample holds one count of this clone. The chain has TRBV18 and TRBJ1-6; D is unclear. In germline, CDR1 is KGHSH, CDR2 LQKENI. The CDR3 spans 13 residues. The V gene lost 3 bases and the J gene lost 8 bases, with 8 bases spanning the gap. The DNA of the CDR3 is TGTGCCAGCTCACCGCGGTTCGATTCACCCCTCCACTTT. Translating gives CASSPRFDSPLHF.

V usage is TRBV6-6 and J usage is TRBJ2-7; D not certain. The ends were cut back, 0 bases at V and 0 bases at J, with 9 bases in the middle. From germline, CDR1 is MNHNY and CDR2 SVGAGI (reference sequence). This CDR3 region has 15 residues. The CDR3 region is CASSYSRSSSYEQYF. CDR3 sequence (DNA): TGTGCCAGCAGTTACTCGCGGTCTAGCTCCTACGAGCAGTACTTC.

This clone was counted between two and nine times. This chain connects TRBV6-5 to TRBJ2-7; a weak D match, TRBD1 (6 bases). V dropped 6 bases and J dropped 6 bases, with 18 bases sitting between them. The CDR3 sequence is 14 residues long. CDR1 and CDR2 from the germline V gene are MNHEY and SVGAGI. The CDR3 DNA sequence: TGTGCCAGCAGGAGAACAGGGCTAACCGGCGAGCAGTACTTC. Its translation: CASRRTGLTGEQYF.

The chain recombines TRBV28 with TRBJ2-5; 8 nucleotides agree with TRBD2. Germline-derived CDR1 and CDR2 are MDHEN and SYDVKM. With 6 bases clipped from V and 5 bases from J, the junction kept 8 bases outside the gene matches. This CDR3 has 14 residues. The CDR3 bases are TGTGCCAGCAGCCTTGGACCTAGCGGGGAGACCCAGTACTTC. It translates to CASSLGPSGETQYF.

This clone was seen more than once but under ten times. The V call is TRBV19, the J call TRBJ1-1, with 9 bases that match TRBD1. Germline assignment: CDR1 LNHDA and CDR2 SQIVND (reference sequence). Losses at the gene ends were 7 bases for V and 0 bases for J; bases not matched to a gene: 6. This CDR3 has 15 residues. DNA of the CDR3: TGTGCCAGTAAGGGGACAGGGTCCCTGAACACTGAAGCTTTCTTT. Protein product: CASKGTGSLNTEAFF. Full variable domain (remainder filled in from reference TRBV19 and TRBJ1-1): DGGITQSPKYLFRKEGQNVTLSCEQNLNHDAMYWYRQDPGQGLRLIYYSQIVNDFQKGDIAEGYSVSREKKESFPLTVTSAQKNPTAFYLCASKGTGSLNTEAFFGQGTRLTVV.

This chain uses TRBV27 with TRBJ1-6; possible D gene TRBD1, 6 bases. In germline, CDR1 is MNHEY, CDR2 SMNVEV (reference sequence). V lost 5 bases and J 0 bases, leaving 14 bases between the germline ends. The CDR3 spans 17 residues. In DNA, the CDR3 is TGTGCCAGCAGTCTAGGACAGTGGGGCTCCTATAATTCACCCCTCCACTTT. It encodes CASSLGQWGSYNSPLHF.

In its sample, this clone was seen a few times. This chain uses TRBV18 with TRBJ2-5; 8 bases match TRBD2. Unmatched junction bases numbered 3, after V lost 1 base and J lost 5 bases. This CDR3 spans 14 amino acids. The V gene's germline CDR1 is KGHSH and CDR2 LQKENI. In DNA, the CDR3 is TGTGCCAGCTCACCACTAGCGGGACCGGAGACCCAGTACTTC. The encoded protein is CASSPLAGPETQYF.

V usage is TRBV6-6 and J usage is TRBJ2-1; TRBD1 matches at 8 bases. Looked up from germline, CDR1 is MNHNY and CDR2 is SVGAGI (reference sequence). The CDR3 extends over 16 amino acids. V lost 3 bases and J lost 8; bases outside the gene matches: 12. This CDR3 reads CASSYIRHQGAYEQFF. The DNA for the CDR3 is TGTGCCAGCAGTTATATAAGACACCAGGGGGCGTATGAGCAGTTCTTC.

The V gene is TRBV5-1, the J gene TRBJ2-1; a weak D match, TRBD1 (5 bases). Germline V gene data show CDR1 as SGHRS and CDR2 as YFSETQ. Trimming took off 0 bases at V and 3 bases at J, with 7 bases between the two ends. The CDR3 runs 14 residues. The CDR3 DNA sequence: TGCGCCAGCAGCTTGGTAGGGGACTACAATGAGCAGTTCTTC. Amino acids: CASSLVGDYNEQFF.

The genes are TRBV27 and TRBJ1-2; the D is unclear. The CDR3 runs to 12 residues. V lost 4 bases to trimming and J lost 7 bases, with 10 bases between them. Germline V lookup: CDR1 MNHEY, CDR2 SMNVEV (reference sequence). This chain's CDR3 is CASSSPSTGYTF. CDR3 sequence (DNA): TGTGCCAGCAGTTCACCGTCTACTGGCTACACCTTC.

J is TRBJ2-3 and V is TRBV6-1; TRBD1 matches at 9 bases. Germline CDR1 is MNHNS and CDR2 is SASEGT. This CDR3 spans 16 amino acids. Trimming took 4 bases from V and 4 from J; bases not matched to a gene: 9. In DNA, the CDR3 is TGTGCCAGCAGTGCTTTAGGACAGGGGTACTCAGATACGCAGTATTTT. Its protein is CASSALGQGYSDTQYF.